This T cell receptor (beta chain) derives from a study of human T cells and chemical hapten exposure. Turning to the study itself: Scalp application of diphenylcyclopropenone was performed weekly in patients across the entire roughly 23-week study.

Ten or more counts support this clonotype. Its cognate antigen is unknown. Whole-study findings and limits: Significantly more large CDR3 similarity clusters arose among expanded TCRs than among controls. TCRs exceeding a frequency of 1 in 1000 stayed unchanged under DPC sensitization.

This CDR3 is 16 amino acids long. CDR1 and CDR2 (germline): SGHDT, YYEEEE. V lost 0 bases to trimming and J lost 2 bases, with 12 bases between them. Documented time point: pre-sensitization, week 0. As to treatment: therapeutic diphenylcyclopropenone sensitization with weekly scalp DPC. At every patch-test visit, blood was drawn before the patch test was applied. Each CDR3 protein gets one entry after TCRdb re-called the RACE reads with MiXCR. Found here are around 380,000 distinct CDR3 sequences, approximately 5.8% of them singletons; the top ten hold roughly 8.2%. The sequences come from whole blood, collected in connection with sensitization to the hapten diphenylcyclopropenone (DPC). The chain is built from TRBV5-6 and TRBJ2-1; no reliable D call. This TCR was sampled from a young woman with alopecia areata. Some clones in this sample may be carry-over from other donors' samples. Written as DNA, the CDR3 is TGTGCCAGCAGCTTGGGATTATCCATCGCCTACAATGAGCAGTTCTTC. Protein: CASSLGLSIAYNEQFF. The complete variable domain, with remaining parts taken from reference TRBV5-6 and TRBJ2-1, reads DAGVTQSPTHLIKTRGQQVTLRCSPKSGHDTVSWYQQALGQGPQFIFQYYEEEERQRGNFPDRFSGHQFPNYSSELNVNALLLGDSALYLCASSLGLSIAYNEQFFGPGTRLTVL.